This T cell receptor beta chain was recovered during a study of siplizumab effects on memory and regulatory T cells. Findings of the study overall: Siplizumab significantly decreased alloreactive sequences from unstimulated CD4+ memory cells. The diversity of naive T cells seemed greater than that of memory cells, and their alloresponse contribution seemed major. Whether proliferating Tregs in siplizumab cultures suppress was not functionally confirmed. Of the proliferating CD4+ or CD8+ clones, roughly 75-96% lacked a naive or memory phenotype that could be assigned.

TCRdb's table, derived via immunoSEQ multiplex PCR, lists solely in-frame clones and lacks some. The sample includes about 9,900 clones, 40% of them seen just once. Cells of the mixed lymphocyte reaction were cocultured at 37 degrees C for around six days. Looked up from germline, CDR1 is MNHNS and CDR2 is SASEGT. The CDR3 has 14 amino acids. Deletions cut 7 bases from V and 1 base from J, with 13 bases between. This clone was seen only once. The antigen is unknown. The source is a human donor in good health; the cells came from an allogeneic mixed lymphocyte reaction. The chain carries TRBV6-1 and TRBJ1-2, with D hard to call. Sequencing was done on a sample of CFSE-low (dividing) CD4+ T cells sorted from an allogeneic mixed lymphocyte reaction. CDR3 protein: CASTLGPNNYGYTF. The DNA for the CDR3 is TGTGCCAGCACCTTAGGCCCGAATAACTATGGCTACACCTTC.